Below, 5 T cell receptor beta chains from the same sample are listed, as sequenced in a study of shared clonotypes between healthy human individuals. The method was immunoSEQ multiplex PCR; TCRdb's version includes in-frame clones alone and lacks a portion of them. The repertoire holds some 1.4 million clones, with more than 95% as singletons. The sequenced material came from naive CD4+ T cells sorted from blood. Subset here: CD45RA+ positively selected. Receptor source: a young man in good health.

The chain carries TRBV5-1 and TRBJ2-7; 7 bases align to TRBD1. The CDR3 covers 15 residues. V shed 5 bases, J shed 1 base, and the junction held 9 bases outside the gene matches. The germline gives CDR1 SGHRS, CDR2 YFSETQ. In DNA, the CDR3 is TGCGCCAGCAGTGACCCCCGGACAGGATCCTACGAGCAGTACTTC. Translating gives CASSDPRTGSYEQYF.

This chain uses TRBV10-3 with TRBJ2-7; TRBD1 matches 8 bases. This CDR3 spans 16 amino acids. Unmatched junction bases numbered 12, after V lost 6 bases and J lost 2 bases. The germline gives CDR1 ENHRY, CDR2 SYGVKD. The CDR3 DNA is TGTGCCATCAGACCCACAGGGCAGGGGGCCGCCTACGAGCAGTACTTC. Translation gives CAIRPTGQGAAYEQYF.

The rearrangement uses TRBV28 and TRBJ2-7, with D hard to call. CDR1 is MDHEN and CDR2 is SYDVKM in the germline V gene. The V end lost 1 base, the J end lost 0 bases, and 10 bases lay between the germline ends. The CDR3 runs to 15 residues. DNA for the CDR3: TGTGCCAGCAGTTTATATGGTTCCCCCTCCTACGAGCAGTACTTC. Translation: CASSLYGSPSYEQYF.

V is TRBV9 and J is TRBJ1-4; a weak D match, TRBD1 (5 bases). Deletions cut 4 bases from V and 4 bases from J, with 14 bases between. Germline loops: CDR1 SGDLS, CDR2 YYNGEE. The CDR3 contains 15 residues. CDR3 in DNA: TGTGCCAGCAGCAGCGACAGCGGCTTTAATGAAAAACTGTTTTTT. This encodes CASSSDSGFNEKLFF. The whole variable domain, filled in from reference TRBV9 and TRBJ1-4, reads DSGVTQTPKHLITATGQRVTLRCSPRSGDLSVYWYQQSLDQGLQFLIQYYNGEERAKGNILERFSAQQFPDLHSELNLSSLELGDSALYFCASSSDSGFNEKLFFGSGTQLSVL.

V usage is TRBV6-5 and J usage is TRBJ1-5, with 7 bases fitting TRBD1. This CDR3 has 14 residues. V was clipped by 4 bases and J by 5 bases; unmatched bases: 5. Germline CDR1 MNHEY, CDR2 SVGAGI. This CDR3 reads CASSSRGTDQPQHF. The CDR3 DNA reads as TGTGCCAGCAGTTCCAGGGGGACGGATCAGCCCCAGCATTTT.